The clone carrying this T cell receptor beta chain was seen a few times. V was clipped by 3 bases and J by 2 bases, with 10 bases between them. CDR3 length: 14 amino acids. The germline V gene encodes CDR1 SNHLY and CDR2 FYNNEI. The source of the sample is a study of cytomegalovirus exposure and HLA in healthy donors. Primers included in the PCR were 60 Vbeta and 13 Jbeta primers. The method was immunoSEQ multiplex PCR; TCRdb's version includes in-frame clones alone and lacks a portion of them. The repertoire has about 100,000 clones, approximately 80% of them found once; the top ten carry approximately 4.2%.

Material: PBMCs. V gene TRBV2 combines with J gene TRBJ1-2; the D gene is possibly TRBD1 (5 bases). This receptor was obtained from a male donor in good health and CMV-seronegative. The CDR3 DNA reads TGTGCCAGCAGTGAGGCAGGGTGGAACTATGGCTACACCTTC. Its protein is CASSEAGWNYGYTF.